This T cell receptor beta chain stems from a study of blood T cell repertoires in COVID-19. Study summary: Some COVID-19 samples were acute and others convalescent; all came from the United States, Italy and Spain.

Under the authors' procedure: Amplification from reference gene primers served as the basis for estimated nucleated cell counts. Clones were read by immunoSEQ multiplex PCR, and TCRdb kept only the in-frame ones, dropping some. The D gene and trimming were derived from the DNA, and the V and J assignments and clone size from that table. The data contain under 55,000 clones, around 83% of them singletons. Trimming removed 2 bases at V and 6 bases at J, with 8 bases between. Germline V lookup: CDR1 LGHDT, CDR2 YNNKEL (reference sequence). This CDR3 contains 13 residues. Sequenced material: peripheral blood. The V call is TRBV3-1 (or the pseudogene TRBV3-2), the J call TRBJ1-5; no firm D call. The TCR sequence derives from a man aged 35-49 years with active COVID-19. CDR3 sequence reads: CASSQSTSQPQHF. Written as DNA, the CDR3 is TGTGCCAGCAGCCAAAGCACGAGTCAGCCCCAGCATTTT.